The rows below give T cell receptor beta chains drawn from one sample of a study of fetal regulatory T cell absence and autoimmunity. Clones were sequenced by immunoSEQ multiplex PCR, and TCRdb holds only the in-frame ones, with some missing. The sample includes some 87,000 clones, approximately 79% of them seen just once. Input material: pancreas tissue. Receptors originate from a male donor with IPEX syndrome. The CDR3 runs from the conserved cysteine through the conserved F or W. Each record gives: CDR3 DNA, CDR3 protein, J gene, clone size, D gene, V gene. The D gene is left open where the match is weak. Size is omitted from some rows. Given values are once, few, many or a class for expanded clones.

cdr3_nt: TGTGCCAGCAGCTTGTTCGGGGGGGGAAACGAGCAGTACTTC
cdr3_aa: CASSLFGGGNEQYF
j_call: TRBJ2-7
clone_size: .
d_call: TRBD2
v_call: TRBV5-4

cdr3_nt: TGCGCCAGCAGCTTGGGCGGGAGCACCTACGAGCAGTACTTC
cdr3_aa: CASSLGGSTYEQYF
j_call: TRBJ2-7
clone_size: .
d_call: TRBD2
v_call: TRBV5-1

cdr3_nt: TGTGCCAGCAGCGACTTCACAGATACGCAGTATTTT
cdr3_aa: CASSDFTDTQYF
j_call: TRBJ2-3
clone_size: .
d_call: .
v_call: TRBV5-4

cdr3_nt: TGTGCCAGCAGGGTTACAGGGGGGAGCACTGAAGCTTTCTTT
cdr3_aa: CASRVTGGSTEAFF
j_call: TRBJ1-1
clone_size: .
d_call: TRBD1
v_call: TRBV2

cdr3_nt: TGTGCCAGCAGTCCCGGGACAGGGATCGATGGCTACACCTTC
cdr3_aa: CASSPGTGIDGYTF
j_call: TRBJ1-2
clone_size: few
d_call: TRBD1
v_call: TRBV6-6

cdr3_nt: TGTGCCAGTACCCTAGGGACAGGGGGTTCCTATAATTCACCCCTCCACTTT
cdr3_aa: CASTLGTGGSYNSPLHF
j_call: TRBJ1-6
clone_size: .
d_call: TRBD1
v_call: TRBV19

cdr3_nt: TGTGCCTGGAGCTTAGCGGGAGCTAATGAGCAGTTCTTC
cdr3_aa: CAWSLAGANEQFF
j_call: TRBJ2-1
clone_size: .
d_call: TRBD2
v_call: TRBV30

cdr3_nt: TGTGCCAGCAGCTTACTAGCGGGGTCCTACAATGAGCAGTTCTTC
cdr3_aa: CASSLLAGSYNEQFF
j_call: TRBJ2-1
clone_size: .
d_call: TRBD2
v_call: TRBV9

cdr3_nt: TGTGCCAGCAGCTGGGGACGGACGAACACCGGGGAGCTGTTTTTT
cdr3_aa: CASSWGRTNTGELFF
j_call: TRBJ2-2
clone_size: .
d_call: .
v_call: TRBV5-6

cdr3_nt: TGTGCCAGCAGCTTAGGCGCTAGCCCCTACACAGATACGCAGTATTTT
cdr3_aa: CASSLGASPYTDTQYF
j_call: TRBJ2-3
clone_size: .
d_call: .
v_call: TRBV11-2

cdr3_nt: TGTGCCACCAGCAGAGATCGGGGGGCAACTAATGAAAAACTGTTTTTT
cdr3_aa: CATSRDRGATNEKLFF
j_call: TRBJ1-4
clone_size: .
d_call: .
v_call: TRBV15

cdr3_nt: TGCGCCAGCAGCCCTAGACAGGGGCACCCATATGGCTACACCTTC
cdr3_aa: CASSPRQGHPYGYTF
j_call: TRBJ1-2
clone_size: once
d_call: TRBD1
v_call: TRBV5-1

cdr3_nt: TGTGCCAGCAGTTACGGGTCAGGGGAAGGCTACACCTTC
cdr3_aa: CASSYGSGEGYTF
j_call: TRBJ1-2
clone_size: .
d_call: .
v_call: TRBV6-5